This T cell receptor (beta chain) was recorded in a study of T cells expressing NK-cell markers. For the study at large: HCMV seropositivity characterized seven of the eight sequenced donors, and seronegativity one.

Notes on this clonotype: Antigen specificity is unknown.

Study-wide findings and caveats: CD8+ T cells in over 5 donors included dominant NKG2C+ clonotypes at about 1.0-8%.

The CDR3 is 18 residues long. 5'RACE template switching with UMIs produced the TCR beta cDNA. TCRdb reanalyzed the 5' RACE reads, giving one entry per CDR3 protein sequence and no DNA. The table lists about 460,000 distinct CDR3 sequences. This clonotype originated in a woman aged 45-65 years in good health. The chain couples TRBV12-3 or TRBV12-4 to TRBJ2-6; checking the TCRdb D call of TRBD1 is not possible without DNA. The sequenced sample consisted of blood T cells: a sorted CD56 or NKG2C T cell subset, CD4+ or CD8+ T cells, or bulk PBMC T cells (not recorded which). CDR3 residues: CASSSPGTGLAGANVLTF.